This T cell receptor beta chain is from a study of shared clonotypes between healthy human individuals. General observations from the study: Donors were few, which limited the genetic and exposure-history diversity represented. Rarefaction gave evidence that sorted-subset sequencing remained incomplete despite large depth.

As to this clone: Its matching antigen is unknown.

Trimming removed 4 bases from V and 4 bases from J; junction bases left unmatched: 3. CDR1 and CDR2 from the germline V gene are SGHNT and YYREEE (reference sequence). This CDR3 is 13 amino acids long. The test was conducted at deep level. Some clones are missing from TCRdb's copy, which holds only in-frame ones; the method was immunoSEQ multiplex PCR. This sample has more than 1,200,000 clones, with 98% to 99% found just once. The receptor's source is a man aged 25-40 years in good health. The chain links TRBV5-4 to TRBJ2-7; 9 nucleotides align to TRBD2. The sequencing sample was made of naive CD4+ T cells sorted from blood. Subset reported: CD45RA+ positively selected. The CDR3 is CASSKTSGYEQYF. DNA of the CDR3: TGTGCCAGCAGCAAGACTAGCGGATACGAGCAGTACTTC. Full variable domain (outside the CDR3, taken from reference TRBV5-4 and TRBJ2-7): ETGVTQSPTHLIKTRGQQVTLRCSSQSGHNTVSWYQQALGQGPQFIFQYYREEENGRGNFPPRFSGLQFPNYSSELNVNALELDDSALYLCASSKTSGYEQYFGPGTRLTVT.